This TCR beta chain was profiled in a study of lymphopenia after photon versus proton radiotherapy. Study-level results: Post-nadir TCR diversity decline inversely tracked overall survival among those who died. Survival link was tested only in deceased patients; proton benefit remains a possibility. After the lymphocyte nadir, photon-treated repertoires showed oligoclonal expansion, especially of CD8+ Temra cells. Proton therapy kept repertoires fairly stable, unlike photons, which gained effector/memory cells.

CDR3 length equals 15 residues. After removal of 2 bases from V and 4 bases from J, the junction contained 5 bases not matched to a gene. Germline values: CDR1 MNHEY, CDR2 SMNVEV (reference sequence). The data were produced by immunoSEQ multiplex PCR, yet TCRdb's version contains in-frame clones alone and is incomplete. Of 65,000 to 90,000 clones in the sample, under 95% were seen once. A few counts support this clone. Its antigen is unidentified. The clonotype was recovered from a woman aged 40-49 years with cholangiocarcinoma. Specimen: peripheral blood, collected from a patient treated with photon-based radiotherapy. The chain uses TRBV27 and TRBJ2-7, with 10 bases aligning to TRBD1. Here the CDR3 reads CASSLKGQGFYEQYF. CDR3 nucleotides: TGTGCCAGCAGTTTAAAGGGACAGGGGTTTTACGAGCAGTACTTC.